Below are 15 T cell receptor beta chains sequenced from a single sample in a study of blood T cell repertoires in COVID-19. Using immunoSEQ multiplex PCR, the repertoire was profiled, and TCRdb retains in-frame clones only, with some absent. Of under 300,000 clones listed, 70% to 80% are singletons. The source material was peripheral blood. These receptors were obtained from a woman older than 75 with acute or convalescent COVID-19.

The rearrangement uses TRBV20-1 and TRBJ2-1; D is perhaps TRBD1 (5 bases). Trimming stripped 3 bases from V and 3 bases from J, with 9 bases between. CDR1 and CDR2 (germline): DFQATT, SNEGSKA (reference sequence). The CDR3 extends over 13 amino acids. The CDR3 region has the DNA TGCAGTGCTAGTCTACAGGTCTACAATGAGCAGTTCTTC. Residues: CSASLQVYNEQFF.

This clone was detected a few times. Written as DNA, the CDR3 is TGCGCCAGCAGCCAAGGAACAGGGGGACTCAATGGCTACACCTTC. It specifies CASSQGTGGLNGYTF. The chain links TRBV4-1 to TRBJ1-2, with 8 bases lining up with TRBD1. Germline V gene lookup returns CDR1 MGHRA and CDR2 YSYEKL. CDR3 length equals 15 residues. V was pared by 1 base and J by 6 bases, with 7 bases of the junction left unmatched.

V gene TRBV7-6 combines with J gene TRBJ2-7; 7 nucleotides agree with TRBD2. V was clipped by 1 base and J by 2 bases; unmatched bases: 5. Per germline, CDR1 SGHVS and CDR2 FNYEAQ. The CDR3 contains 15 residues. In nucleotides, the CDR3 is TGTGCCAGCAGCTTAGGGGGGGGTTCTCCCTACGAGCAGTACTTC. Its protein is CASSLGGGSPYEQYF.

The chain recombines TRBV27 with TRBJ2-5; TRBD2 aligns across 10 bases. V shed 2 bases and J 5 bases; nucleotides not matched to a gene: 5. This CDR3 contains 15 residues. The germline gives CDR1 MNHEY, CDR2 SMNVEV (reference sequence). Here the CDR3 DNA reads TGTGCCAGCAGTTTAAAGCGGGGGGGCTGGGAGACCCAGTACTTC. Amino acids: CASSLKRGGWETQYF.

The chain combines TRBV10-3 with TRBJ2-7; TRBD1 is a possible D gene (6 bases). CDR1 ENHRY and CDR2 SYGVKD come from the germline V gene. The CDR3 is made up of 13 amino acids. V was cut by 4 bases and J by 4 bases, with 11 bases left in between. The CDR3: CAISAGQEYEQYF. The CDR3 coding sequence is TGTGCCATCAGTGCGGGACAAGAGTACGAGCAGTACTTC.

This clone occurred a few times. The genes are TRBV10-3 and TRBJ2-7; TRBD1 is a possible D gene (6 bases). Trimming removed 0 bases at V and 3 bases at J, with 21 bases between. CDR1 and CDR2 from the germline V gene are ENHRY and SYGVKD. This CDR3 is 18 amino acids long. CDR3 DNA: TGTGCCATCAGTGAGTCAGCAGGGGTTCAGCGGAAGAACTACGAGCAGTACTTC. Translated, it gives CAISESAGVQRKNYEQYF.

A single count supports this clone. The chain couples TRBV12-5 to TRBJ2-2, with 7 positions matching TRBD1. The CDR3 runs to 13 residues. Germline V CDR1 and CDR2: LGHNT, FRNRAP. With V trimmed by 5 bases and J by 9 bases, 6 bases remained unmatched. CDR3 sequence (DNA): TGTGCTAGTGGTCGAGACAGGGCCCGGGAGCTGTTTTTT. It specifies CASGRDRARELFF.

The chain couples TRBV18 to TRBJ1-4, with 9 positions matching TRBD1. The CDR3 has 17 residues. Germline CDR1 and CDR2: KGHSH and LQKENI. V trimming: 1 base; J trimming: 3 bases; junction bases outside the gene matches: 6. The CDR3 protein is CASSPLWDRASNEKLFF. For the CDR3, the DNA is TGTGCCAGCTCACCACTCTGGGACAGGGCCTCTAATGAAAAACTGTTTTTT.

This clone has only a few counts. The chain employs TRBV4-2 and TRBJ2-3, with D perhaps TRBD2 (6 bases). Germline V gene data show CDR1 as LGHNA and CDR2 as YNFKEQ. The ends were cut back, 5 bases at V and 0 bases at J, with 12 bases in the middle. The CDR3 runs 15 residues. As DNA, the CDR3 is TGTGCCAGCAGCGACCCCGGGAGTAGCACAGATACGCAGTATTTT. This encodes CASSDPGSSTDTQYF.

V is TRBV5-1 and J is TRBJ1-4, with 8 bases identical to TRBD1. The length of the CDR3 is 16 residues. CDR1 and CDR2 from the germline V gene are SGHRS and YFSETQ. The V gene end was trimmed by 0 bases and the J gene end by 5 bases; junction bases not matched to a gene: 6. The CDR3 loop reads CASSLDPTGGNEKLFF. CDR3 DNA sequence: TGCGCCAGCAGCTTGGACCCTACAGGGGGGAATGAAAAACTGTTTTTT.

This chain joins TRBV3-1 (or the pseudogene TRBV3-2) and TRBJ2-1; 12 nucleotides line up with TRBD2. The V segment lost 3 bases and the J segment 7 bases; nucleotides outside the gene matches: 7. Germline V lookup: CDR1 LGHDT, CDR2 YNNKEL (reference sequence). The CDR3 is made up of 16 amino acids. This CDR3 reads CASSQLAGGHINEQFF. For the CDR3, the DNA is TGTGCCAGCAGCCAGCTAGCGGGGGGGCATATAAATGAGCAGTTCTTC.

This chain joins TRBV5-1 and TRBJ1-2; the match to TRBD1 covers 8 bases. CDR1 is SGHRS, CDR2 YFSETQ, per germline. With 4 bases clipped from V and 5 bases from J, the junction kept 10 bases outside the gene matches. The CDR3 is 15 residues long. CDR3 sequence (DNA): TGCGCCAGCAGCCCCAGGGGGCTGTTAGGGTATGGCTACACCTTC. This sequence encodes CASSPRGLLGYGYTF. The full variable domain, completed using reference TRBV5-1 and TRBJ1-2, is KAGVTQTPRYLIKTRGQQVTLSCSPISGHRSVSWYQQTPGQGLQFLFEYFSETQRNKGNFPGRFSGRQFSNSRSEMNVSTLELGDSALYLCASSPRGLLGYGYTFGSGTRLTVV.

V usage is TRBV7-2 and J usage is TRBJ2-5, with 9 positions matching TRBD2. This CDR3 contains 15 residues. Germline trimming cut 2 bases from V and 5 bases from J; bases unmatched to any gene: 6. The germline V gene has CDR1 SGHTA and CDR2 FQGNSA. The CDR3 nucleotides read TGTGCCAGCAGCTTAAGGCGGGGGGGCCCGGAGACCCAGTACTTC. Residues: CASSLRRGGPETQYF.

This clone was recorded once. This chain links TRBV7-9 with TRBJ1-2; weak D call: TRBD1 (5 bases). Per the germline V gene, CDR1 is SEHNR and CDR2 is FQNEAQ (reference sequence). V was trimmed by 5 bases and J by 5 bases, leaving 12 bases between them. CDR3 length: 13 residues. CDR3 amino acids: CASSLWGEYGYTF. The CDR3 bases are TGTGCCAGCAGCCTCTGGGGGGAGTATGGCTACACCTTC.

This chain links TRBV18 with TRBJ1-5; D perhaps matches TRBD1 (5 bases). Trimming cost V 2 bases and J 6 bases, with 14 bases left between them. In germline, CDR1 is KGHSH, CDR2 LQKENI. This CDR3 has 15 residues. Here the CDR3 reads CASSPTAAGSQPQHF. CDR3 nucleotides: TGTGCCAGCTCACCAACCGCCGCAGGGTCTCAGCCCCAGCATTTT.